What follows is one T cell receptor (beta chain) and its context. CDR1 is LNHDA and CDR2 is SQIVND in the germline V gene (reference sequence). This CDR3 comprises 13 residues. The data belong to a study of T cells expressing NK-cell markers. TCRdb reanalyzed the 5' RACE reads, giving one entry per CDR3 protein sequence and no DNA. The sample table includes under 500,000 distinct CDR3 sequences. The chain employs TRBV19 and TRBJ2-7. Sequencing was carried out using blood T cells: a sorted CD56 or NKG2C T cell subset, CD4+ or CD8+ T cells, or bulk PBMC T cells (not recorded which). The receptor was isolated from a woman aged 18 to 75 in good health. The CDR3 region is CASSKRQSYEQYF.